One T cell receptor beta chain is described in this entry. This clone's antigen is unknown. No base quality information exists; no much larger clone differs at one position. The immunoSEQ Assay, a bias-controlled multiplex PCR, was used to amplify TCRbeta CDR3 regions from genomic DNA. As for the authors' bioinformatics: Nucleated cell counts per sample were estimated from amplification of reference gene primers within the assay. To quantify the absolute abundance of each unique TCRbeta CDR3 rearrangement, sequence reads were collapsed and filtered. For each sample, productive Simpson clonality was calculated by taking the square root of Simpson's diversity index across productive rearrangements. Entries here come from immuneACCESS through TCRdb and include only in-frame sequences with V and J called. Some clones fail to appear in such tables; in the studies checked, an unresolved V gene covers under half of the shortfall, and the cause of the remainder is unknown. Clone size and the V and J calls come from that table; the DNA yielded D and trimming. This sample gives roughly 53,000 clones in total; 75% to 90% of them show up just once. In total, the top ten clones hold around 2.7% of the sample.

The data originate from a study of blood T cell repertoires in COVID-19 (dated by TCRdb to 2020 to 2022). Notes on the research overall: The collaborator samples originated in the United States, Italy and Spain and spanned the acute and convalescent phases of COVID-19. The repertoires were released in a freely available public database meant as a resource for research on the immune response to SARS-CoV-2. HLA class I and class II types, where available, came from metadata supplied by the sample provider rather than from assay-based typing. The material from the prospective study consisted of cDNA or gDNA derived from T cells, B-cell-depleted T cells, or PBMCs. Deeply sampled blood TCRbeta repertoires from subjects exposed to, actively infected with, or recovered from COVID-19 were included in the dataset. Samples were obtained from the ongoing ImmuneRACE study (first 160 participants) and from over 1,000 subjects provided by 6 global collaborators. Nearly every sample came with metadata listing a de-identified subject ID, COVID-19 status, age in years and sex.

Each collaborating institution followed its own protocols to collect whole blood in K2EDTA tubes. For TCRbeta analysis, collaborators shipped samples as frozen whole blood, isolated PBMCs, or DNA extracted from either of those sample types. The research as a whole found: How much clinical and demographic metadata was included differed by source and by participant, and the metadata was provided uncurated.

Sequenced input: peripheral blood. The receptor was isolated from a man older than 75 with acute or convalescent COVID-19.

CDR3 sequence: CASSPQGSLAGAYEQYF. The DNA sequence is as follows: TGTGCCAGCAGCCCACAGGGGTCTCTAGCGGGGGCCTACGAGCAGTACTTC. The chain is made from TRBV7-2 and TRBJ2-7; a stretch of 10 junction bases matches TRBD2. The germline V gene encodes CDR1 SGHTA and CDR2 FQGNSA. From its cysteine to its phenylalanine, the CDR3 spans 17 amino acids. Only the CDR3 portion is preserved as DNA: 51 bases, with reading frame beginning at the first base. Unmatched junction bases come to 12, with V trimmed by 5 bases and J by 2 bases. When the CDR3 is completed using the reference TRBV7-2 and TRBJ2-7 genes on either side, the full variable domain is GAGVSQSPSNKVTEKGKDVELRCDPISGHTALYWYRQSLGQGLEFLIYFQGNSAPDKSGLPSDRFSAERTGGSVSTLTIQRTQQEDSAVYLCASSPQGSLAGAYEQYFGPGTRLTVT.